A single sample is the source of the 12 T cell receptor beta chains below, sequenced in a study of OX40 agonist ivuxolimab in advanced cancers. The protocol was immunoSEQ multiplex PCR, while the TCRdb copy is restricted to in-frame clones and leaves out a portion. Altogether around 20,000 clones are present, 60% to 85% being singletons, with the ten largest covering about 16%. The starting material was CD4+ or CD8+ T cells sorted from blood, obtained in a trial of the OX40 agonist ivuxolimab. These receptors were obtained from an adult with an advanced solid tumor such as melanoma, head and neck, liver or kidney cancer.

This chain connects TRBV4-2 to TRBJ2-7; 9 positions agree with TRBD2. V lost 5 bases, J lost 4 bases, and 3 bases stayed unmatched. The V gene's germline CDR1 is LGHNA and CDR2 YNFKEQ. The length of the CDR3 is 13 residues. CDR3 residues: CASSATSGYEQYF. The CDR3 nucleotides are TGTGCCAGCAGCGCAACTAGCGGGTACGAGCAGTACTTC.

This sequence joins TRBV10-3 and TRBJ1-1; possible D gene TRBD1, 6 bases. Germline-derived CDR1 and CDR2 are ENHRY and SYGVKD. This CDR3 region has 15 residues. V gave up 6 bases and J gave up 0 bases, with 14 bases separating them. CDR3 bases: TGTGCCATCAGCCCGGGACAAGGGTTGAACACTGAAGCTTTCTTT. This codes for CAISPGQGLNTEAFF.

V is TRBV6-5 and J is TRBJ1-2; maybe TRBD1 (5 bases). V lost 5 bases, J lost 8 bases, and 9 bases lay in between. This CDR3 comprises 11 residues. Germline CDR1 and CDR2: MNHEY and SVGAGI. The CDR3 here is CASSGQGGYTF. CDR3 nucleotide sequence: TGTGCCAGCAGTGGTCAGGGCGGCTACACCTTC.

The chain carries TRBV14 and TRBJ1-1, with D unclear. The CDR3 is made up of 16 amino acids. Germline CDR1 reads SGHDN; CDR2 reads FVKESK. V was pared by 4 bases and J by 1 base, with 16 bases between. The CDR3 nucleotides are TGTGCCAGCAGCCCGGCCCTTGGCGGCCCGAACACTGAAGCTTTCTTT. The encoded protein is CASSPALGGPNTEAFF.

This clone was counted between two and nine times. The chain is built from TRBV7-9 and TRBJ1-2; D unresolved. Per the germline V gene, CDR1 is SEHNR and CDR2 is FQNEAQ (reference sequence). Trimming removed 2 bases at V and 7 bases at J, with 17 bases between. The CDR3 runs to 15 residues. CDR3 amino acids: CASSLLSLDLSGYTF. The CDR3 bases are TGTGCCAGCAGCTTACTTTCGTTGGACCTCTCTGGCTACACCTTC.

This clone was recorded a few times. The V call is TRBV27, the J call TRBJ1-2; D is undetermined. Trimming took off 5 bases at V and 8 bases at J, with 12 bases between the two ends. CDR3 size: 12 residues. Germline V lookup: CDR1 MNHEY, CDR2 SMNVEV (reference sequence). DNA of the CDR3: TGTGCCAGCAGTCCCCCCGATCGGGGCTACACCTTC. This gives the protein CASSPPDRGYTF.

The genes are TRBV7-2 and TRBJ1-2; TRBD1 matches at 11 bases. V lost 4 bases and J lost 7; bases outside the gene matches: 8. Germline V gene sequence: CDR1 SGHTA, CDR2 FQGNSA. The CDR3 is 15 residues long. The CDR3 is CASSSPGQGVSGYTF. The CDR3 nucleotides are TGTGCCAGCAGCTCACCGGGACAGGGGGTTTCTGGCTACACCTTC.

The genes are TRBV28 and TRBJ2-7, with 11 positions matching TRBD2. With V trimmed by 5 bases and J by 7 bases, 16 bases remained unmatched. The V gene's germline CDR1 is MDHEN and CDR2 SYDVKM. The CDR3 runs 17 residues. The CDR3: CASSRYTSGSSTREQYF. The CDR3 DNA follows: TGTGCCAGCAGTAGGTACACTAGCGGGAGTTCGACTAGGGAGCAGTACTTC.

The chain's CDR3 is CASSVARGGRVTGELFF. The CDR3, as DNA: TGTGCCAGCAGCGTAGCTCGAGGGGGCCGGGTCACCGGGGAGCTGTTTTTT. The chain recombines TRBV9 with TRBJ2-2; 7 positions match TRBD1. The germline V gene has CDR1 SGDLS and CDR2 YYNGEE. The CDR3 sequence is 17 residues long. Trimming took 0 bases from V and 4 from J; bases not matched to a gene: 9.

The rearrangement uses TRBV10-3 and TRBJ1-4; 8 bases map to TRBD1. The CDR3 sequence is 14 residues long. V lost 10 bases and J lost 2; bases outside the gene matches: 6. Germline V gene lookup returns CDR1 ENHRY and CDR2 SYGVKD. The CDR3 reads CATRQGTTNEKLFF. The CDR3, as DNA: TGTGCCACAAGACAGGGGACGACTAATGAAAAACTGTTTTTT.

The V gene is TRBV7-2, the J gene TRBJ1-5; no clear D gene. V was cut by 1 base and J by 0 bases, with 13 bases left in between. This CDR3 comprises 17 residues. CDR1 is SGHTA, CDR2 FQGNSA, per germline. The CDR3 sequence: CASSLGSYQASNQPQHF. The CDR3 DNA follows: TGTGCCAGCAGCTTAGGGTCGTACCAGGCTAGCAATCAGCCCCAGCATTTT.

The genes are TRBV5-6 and TRBJ2-3, with 9 nucleotides matching TRBD2. V trimming: 1 base; J trimming: 3 bases; junction bases outside the gene matches: 3. The CDR3 covers 15 residues. Per germline, CDR1 SGHDT and CDR2 YYEEEE. The CDR3 region has the DNA TGTGCCAGCAGCTTGCCTAGCGGGAAGACAGATACGCAGTATTTT. Translating gives CASSLPSGKTDTQYF.